Below are 27 T cell receptor beta chains sequenced from a single sample in a study of response to subunit inactivated influenza vaccine. TCRdb called the RT-PCR reads again in MiXCR, with one record for every CDR3 protein. The sample has about 480,000 distinct CDR3 sequences, 25% seen once. The sample in question was CD4+ T cells sorted from PBMCs, obtained about 5 days after vaccination. The receptors here all came from a man over 45 who received an inactivated influenza vaccine.

V usage is TRBV10-3 and J usage is TRBJ2-2; TRBD1 is a possible D gene (5 bases). The germline gives CDR1 ENHRY, CDR2 SYGVKD. CDR3 length: 14 amino acids. Trimming cost V 5 bases and J 1 base, with 8 bases left between them. CDR3 coding DNA: TGTGCCATCAGTCCCGACAGGAACACCGGGGAGCTGTTTTTT. Its protein is CAISPDRNTGELFF.

The J gene is TRBJ2-2, the V gene TRBV12-3 or TRBV12-4; 8 bases align to TRBD1. The J segment lost 7 bases and the V segment lost 5 bases, leaving 9 bases of the junction unmatched. The CDR3 is made up of 15 amino acids. DNA of the CDR3: TGTGCCAGCAGTCGGAACCAGGGGGCGAGCGGGGAGCTGTTTTTT. It yields the protein CASSRNQGASGELFF.

This clonotype turned up a few times. Given a much more abundant clone one base away, this may be a read error. This chain uses TRBV7-2 with TRBJ2-5; D is possibly TRBD2 (5 bases). Between the trimmed V and J ends, which lost 5 bases and 7 bases, there was a span of 5 bases. The CDR3 spans 10 residues. CDR1 and CDR2 (germline): SGHTA, FQGNSA. The CDR3 DNA reads as TGTGCCAGCAGCGGAGGGACCCAGTACTTC. It yields the protein CASSGGTQYF.

The V call is TRBV3-1, the J call TRBJ2-1; D uncertain. The CDR3 is 18 residues long. V lost 0 bases, J lost 0 bases, and 15 bases lay in between. Germline CDR1 LGHDT, CDR2 YNNKEL (reference sequence). The CDR3, as DNA: TGTGCCAGCAGCCAAGAGGCTCTCGTGGGGTTCTCCTACAATGAGCAGTTCTTC. Its translation: CASSQEALVGFSYNEQFF.

This clonotype has more than one count but fewer than ten. The chain is built from TRBV20-1 and TRBJ2-2, with TRBD2 identical over 8 bases. J was trimmed by 1 base and V by 0 bases; bases with no gene match: 4. CDR1 and CDR2 (germline): DFQATT, SNEGSKA (reference sequence). The CDR3 is made up of 16 amino acids. CDR3 DNA: TGCAGTGCTAGAGATCCCCGGGGGGGGAACACCGGGGAGCTGTTTTTT. It specifies CSARDPRGGNTGELFF.

CDR3 nucleotide sequence: TGTGCCAGCAGCCAAGAGGTACAGAACACTGAAGCTTTCTTT. Protein sequence: CASSQEVQNTEAFF. The J gene is TRBJ1-1, the V gene TRBV14; D gene ambiguous. Germline V gene lookup returns CDR1 SGHDN and CDR2 FVKESK. V dropped 0 bases and J dropped 1 base, with 6 bases sitting between them. The CDR3 loop spans 14 amino acids. Full variable domain (outside the CDR3, taken from reference TRBV14 and TRBJ1-1): EAGVTQFPSHSVIEKGQTVTLRCDPISGHDNLYWYRRVMGKEIKFLLHFVKESKQDESGMPNNRFLAERTGGTYSTLKVQPAELEDSGVYFCASSQEVQNTEAFFGQGTRLTVV.

This clonotype has only a few counts. This chain uses TRBV9 with TRBJ2-7; no reliable D call. Germline V CDR1 and CDR2: SGDLS, YYNGEE. V shed 5 bases and J shed 6 bases, with 18 bases lying between them. This CDR3 contains 14 residues. This CDR3 reads CASSASLADTEQYF. The CDR3 nucleotides read TGTGCCAGCAGTGCCTCCTTGGCGGATACCGAGCAGTACTTC. The entire variable domain, with the rest obtained from reference TRBV9 and TRBJ2-7, is as follows: DSGVTQTPKHLITATGQRVTLRCSPRSGDLSVYWYQQSLDQGLQFLIQYYNGEERAKGNILERFSAQQFPDLHSELNLSSLELGDSALYFCASSASLADTEQYFGPGTRLTVT.

This clonotype has just a few counts. This chain joins TRBV29-1 and TRBJ2-5; D unresolved. V gave up 7 bases and J gave up 5 bases, with 8 bases separating them. There are 10 residues in the CDR3. The germline V gene has CDR1 SQVTM and CDR2 ANQGSEA. CDR3 amino acids: CSALVETQYF. CDR3 nucleotide sequence: TGCAGCGCCTTAGTGGAGACCCAGTACTTC.

V is TRBV12-3 or TRBV12-4 and J is TRBJ2-2, with D tentatively TRBD2 (5 bases). The CDR3 sequence is 15 residues long. The V gene lost 1 base and the J gene lost 5 bases, with 11 bases spanning the gap. CDR3: CASSLGAGGTGELFF. The CDR3 DNA reads TGTGCCAGCAGTTTAGGGGCAGGCGGGACCGGGGAGCTGTTTTTT.

V usage is TRBV29-1 and J usage is TRBJ1-4, with D perhaps TRBD1 (6 bases). V was clipped by 4 bases and J by 0 bases, with 18 bases between them. Germline V gene data show CDR1 as SQVTM and CDR2 as ANQGSEA. The CDR3 loop spans 17 amino acids. CDR3 sequence (DNA): TGCAGCGTTGCTCAAGTGTGGAGGGGGGCAACTAATGAAAAACTGTTTTTT. Protein sequence: CSVAQVWRGATNEKLFF.

The chain is built from TRBV6-1 and TRBJ2-3, with TRBD2 identical over 12 bases. The ends lost 5 bases at V and 4 bases at J; junction bases unmatched: 4. Per germline, CDR1 MNHNS and CDR2 SASEGT. CDR3 length: 15 amino acids. This chain's CDR3 is CASSTTSGGSDTQYF. Written as DNA, the CDR3 is TGTGCCAGCAGTACGACTAGCGGGGGCTCAGATACGCAGTATTTT.

This chain uses TRBV20-1 with TRBJ1-1; 11 positions match TRBD1. V was clipped by 5 bases and J by 5 bases; unmatched bases: 10. Germline assignment: CDR1 DFQATT and CDR2 SNEGSKA (reference sequence). The length of the CDR3 is 15 residues. The CDR3 nucleotides read TGCAGTGCTGGAAGGACAGGGGGCGCCTTAACTGAAGCTTTCTTT. This translates into CSAGRTGGALTEAFF.

The J gene is TRBJ2-1, the V gene TRBV11-1, with 7 bases fitting TRBD2. With V trimmed by 2 bases and J by 2 bases, 15 bases remained unmatched. The CDR3 sequence is 19 residues long. Germline V lookup: CDR1 SGHAT, CDR2 FQDESV (reference sequence). CDR3 DNA sequence: TGTGCCAGCAGCTTATCGTTTTTACGTCGGCGGGGGACCTACAATGAGCAGTTCTTC. This codes for CASSLSFLRRRGTYNEQFF.

The V gene is TRBV9, the J gene TRBJ2-5; TRBD2 might be the D (7 bases). The V end was cut by 0 bases, the J end by 5 bases, with 14 bases between. Germline V gene lookup returns CDR1 SGDLS and CDR2 YYNGEE. CDR3 length: 15 amino acids. The CDR3 sequence: CASSVVPGGSETQYF. The CDR3 coding sequence is TGTGCCAGCAGCGTAGTTCCGGGGGGCTCGGAGACCCAGTACTTC.

This chain's CDR3 is CASSLGGDNSPLHF. As DNA, the CDR3 is TGTGCCAGCAGTTTAGGGGGGGATAATTCACCCCTCCACTTT. V and J are TRBV12-3 or TRBV12-4 and TRBJ1-6, with a possible D match to TRBD1 (5 bases). The length of the CDR3 is 14 residues. V dropped 1 base and J dropped 5 bases, with 6 bases sitting between them.

There are a few counts of this clonotype. As DNA, the CDR3 is TGTGCCAGCACACCCACACGGGGGAACACCGGGGAGCTGTTTTTT. Translation gives CASTPTRGNTGELFF. The chain carries TRBV7-3 and TRBJ2-2; a possible D gene is TRBD2 (5 bases). This CDR3 is built from 15 residues. CDR1 is SGHTA and CDR2 is FQGTGA in the germline V gene. V lost 7 bases to trimming and J lost 1 base, with 13 bases between them.

This clonotype was counted only a few times. For the CDR3, the DNA is TGTGCCAGCAGCTTATACAGGGGCCGACGTGAAGCTTTCTTT. Amino acid sequence: CASSLYRGRREAFF. This chain joins TRBV13 and TRBJ1-1; 7 bases match TRBD1. Trimming removed 2 bases from V and 7 bases from J; junction bases left unmatched: 7. The V gene's germline CDR1 is PRHDT and CDR2 FYEKMQ (reference sequence). The CDR3 is made up of 14 amino acids.

This clonotype was seen repeatedly, ten times or more. The J gene is TRBJ2-7, the V gene TRBV12-3 or TRBV12-4; 10 bases agree with TRBD1. Losses at the gene ends were 5 bases for V and 4 bases for J; bases not matched to a gene: 2. CDR3 length: 13 residues. In DNA form, the CDR3 reads TGTGCCAGCAGTAGGACAGGGGGTTACGAGCAGTACTTC. Its translation: CASSRTGGYEQYF.

This clonotype came up a few times. The chain joins TRBV12-3 or TRBV12-4 to TRBJ1-6; D might be TRBD1 (5 bases). CDR3 size: 15 residues. Trimming shortened V by 6 bases and J by 7 bases, and 16 bases separated the two germline ends. Written as DNA, the CDR3 is TGTGCCAGCAGGGGACCGGGCCTTAGGAATTCACCCCTCCACTTT. This codes for CASRGPGLRNSPLHF.

This chain joins TRBV10-3 and TRBJ2-5; 12 bases fit TRBD2. Germline V gene sequence: CDR1 ENHRY, CDR2 SYGVKD. V lost 3 bases to trimming and J lost 5 bases; unmatched junction nucleotides: 4. The CDR3 is 15 residues long. The CDR3 spells CAISDSGLAGETQYF. CDR3 in DNA: TGTGCCATCAGTGACTCGGGACTAGCGGGTGAGACCCAGTACTTC.

V and J are TRBV7-6 and TRBJ2-1, with TRBD1 as a possible D gene (6 bases). The germline V gene encodes CDR1 SGHVS and CDR2 FNYEAQ. This CDR3 spans 14 amino acids. V dropped 5 bases and J dropped 9 bases, with 17 bases sitting between them. The CDR3 DNA reads TGTGCCAGCAGCCAGCAGTACAGGGAGATTGAGCAGTTCTTC. Amino acid sequence: CASSQQYREIEQFF.

At least ten counts were recorded for this clonotype. V is TRBV5-1 and J is TRBJ1-1; no clear D gene. This CDR3 is built from 14 residues. Trimming took off 0 bases at V and 5 bases at J, with 11 bases between the two ends. Germline V lookup: CDR1 SGHRS, CDR2 YFSETQ. The CDR3: CASSLERGRTEAFF. The CDR3 bases are TGCGCCAGCAGCTTGGAGAGAGGGAGGACTGAAGCTTTCTTT.

This clonotype was counted between two and nine times. This chain uses TRBV27 with TRBJ2-1; 7 nucleotides align to TRBD1. This CDR3 is built from 14 residues. V was clipped by 5 bases and J by 5 bases; unmatched bases: 6. The germline gives CDR1 MNHEY, CDR2 SMNVEV (reference sequence). As DNA, the CDR3 is TGTGCCAGCAGTCGACGGGACAGTAACAATGAGCAGTTCTTC. It codes for CASSRRDSNNEQFF.

This clonotype was observed a few times. The chain joins TRBV4-2 to TRBJ2-5; no firm D call. The CDR3 contains 14 residues. Trimming shortened V by 1 base and J by 0 bases, and 6 bases separated the two germline ends. Per germline, CDR1 LGHNA and CDR2 YNFKEQ. The CDR3 reads CASSQAGHQETQYF. The CDR3 coding sequence is TGTGCCAGCAGCCAAGCAGGTCACCAAGAGACCCAGTACTTC.

This clonotype was picked up many times. CDR3 bases: TGTGCCATCAGGCCAATGGCTAGCGGGGGGGAGACAGATACGCAGTATTTT. It codes for CAIRPMASGGETDTQYF. This sequence joins TRBV10-3 and TRBJ2-3, with 12 bases aligning to TRBD2. From germline, CDR1 is ENHRY and CDR2 SYGVKD. Trimming at V came to 6 bases and at J to 3 bases, leaving 10 bases not matched to a gene. The CDR3 is 17 residues long.

J is TRBJ2-1 and V is TRBV20-1, with 12 positions matching TRBD2. Germline CDR1 is DFQATT and CDR2 is SNEGSKA (reference sequence). The CDR3 sequence is 14 residues long. The trim removed 5 bases at V and 8 bases at J, leaving 7 bases unmatched. The CDR3 region has the DNA TGCAGTGCTCAGGCTAGCGGGAGGGTCGATGAGCAGTTCTTC. Protein sequence: CSAQASGRVDEQFF.

J is TRBJ2-1 and V is TRBV5-1, with 8 bases lining up with TRBD1. Germline CDR1 SGHRS, CDR2 YFSETQ. V was clipped by 1 base and J by 8 bases; unmatched bases: 11. This CDR3 is 16 amino acids long. The CDR3, as DNA: TGCGCCAGCAGCTTGACAGGGGGAACCAAGAGGCATGAGCAGTTCTTC. Translation: CASSLTGGTKRHEQFF.